This TCR beta chain was sequenced during a study of T-cell memory formation after mild COVID-19. V lost 2 bases to trimming and J lost 2 bases, with 16 bases between them. Germline V lookup: CDR1 SGHRS, CDR2 YFSETQ. CDR3 length: 17 amino acids. This clonotype has more than one count but fewer than ten. Libraries for TCRalpha and TCRbeta carried sample barcodes and unique molecular identifiers via 5'RACE. Via MiXCR, TCRdb re-called the 5' RACE reads, giving one row per CDR3 protein. Seen here are 470,000 or so distinct CDR3 sequences, 15% to 20% observed once, and the top ten hold 12%. The genes are TRBV5-1 and TRBJ2-2, with a possible D match to TRBD1 (6 bases). This receptor was identified in an adult woman who had mild COVID-19 (a few samples of this study predate the infection). Cell type and time point are not known. The sequenced sample consisted of PBMCs or a T cell subset sorted from them (not recorded which). CDR3 amino acids: CASSFTGKNLNTGELFF. In nucleotides, the CDR3 is TGCGCCAGCAGCTTCACAGGGAAGAACCTAAACACCGGGGAGCTGTTTTTT.